One sample yielded the 30 T cell receptor beta chains listed below, sequenced in a study of glioma-infiltrating T cells after dendritic cell vaccination. Assay: immunoSEQ multiplex PCR; the TCRdb copy retains only in-frame clones and omits some. The sample lists around 73,000 clones; more than 65% were seen once. Material: blood, obtained before dendritic cell vaccination. The receptor set was obtained from a human donor with glioblastoma.

The rearrangement links TRBV29-1 to TRBJ2-2; 14 nucleotides line up with TRBD2. The V and J ends lost 4 bases and 6 bases, in that order; junction bases with no gene match: 4. The germline gives CDR1 SQVTM, CDR2 ANQGSEA. The CDR3 runs 15 residues. CDR3 sequence (DNA): TGCAGCGTTGTGGGACTAGCGGGAGAATCCGGGGAGCTGTTTTTT. Translating it yields CSVVGLAGESGELFF.

The gene calls are TRBV7-7 and TRBJ2-5; 7 positions agree with TRBD2. There are 14 residues in the CDR3. V lost 1 base and J lost 5; bases outside the gene matches: 4. Germline V gene lookup returns CDR1 SSHAT and CDR2 FNYEAQ (reference sequence). The CDR3 region is CASSLGEGGETQYF. CDR3 bases: TGTGCCAGCAGCTTAGGGGAGGGCGGGGAGACCCAGTACTTC.

The chain is built from TRBV6-6 and TRBJ2-7, with 9 positions matching TRBD1. The junction had 8 bases not matched to a gene; V was cut back by 4 bases and J by 4 bases. CDR3 length equals 15 residues. Germline loops: CDR1 MNHNY, CDR2 SVGAGI (reference sequence). CDR3: CASSSTGGRGYEQYF. In nucleotides, the CDR3 is TGTGCCAGCAGTTCCACAGGGGGCAGGGGGTACGAGCAGTACTTC.

The chain joins TRBV6-5 to TRBJ1-2; D call uncertain. V was shortened by 1 base and J by 3 bases, with 15 bases between the two germline ends. Germline CDR1 MNHEY, CDR2 SVGAGI. CDR3 length equals 16 residues. The CDR3 DNA sequence: TGTGCCAGCAGTTACTTAGGAGGACTTAAATACTATGGCTACACCTTC. Translated, it gives CASSYLGGLKYYGYTF.

The chain has TRBV18 and TRBJ1-2; D remains ambiguous. V was trimmed by 11 bases and J by 0 bases, leaving 13 bases between them. In germline, CDR1 is KGHSH, CDR2 LQKENI. The CDR3 is 13 residues long. As DNA, the CDR3 is TGTGCCGGAACAGACTACGCTAACTATGGCTACACCTTC. Its protein product is CAGTDYANYGYTF.

The V call is TRBV4-1, the J call TRBJ2-1; D is unresolved. The CDR3 is 13 residues long. The V end lost 0 bases, the J end lost 15 bases, and 15 bases lay between the germline ends. The germline gives CDR1 MGHRA, CDR2 YSYEKL. Here the CDR3 DNA reads TGCGCCAGCAGCCAAGATACTTCCCTTATCCCGTTCTTC. It encodes CASSQDTSLIPFF.

This chain joins TRBV5-1 and TRBJ1-2; 12 bases are a match to TRBD1. V was pared by 1 base and J by 13 bases, with 11 bases of the junction left unmatched. This CDR3 is 15 amino acids long. The V gene's germline CDR1 is SGHRS and CDR2 YFSETQ. The CDR3 is CASSLLGQGARLSTF. The CDR3 DNA follows: TGCGCCAGCAGCTTGCTGGGACAGGGGGCGCGATTGAGCACCTTC.

The chain is built from TRBV18 and TRBJ2-7; D may be TRBD2 (6 bases). The CDR3 loop spans 15 amino acids. Germline-derived CDR1 and CDR2 are KGHSH and LQKENI. V was trimmed by 3 bases and J by 3 bases, leaving 15 bases between them. Written as DNA, the CDR3 is TGTGCCAGCTCACCGGCCGGCGGGGCAGACTACGAGCAGTACTTC. Translated, it gives CASSPAGGADYEQYF.

This chain links TRBV28 with TRBJ2-1; 7 bases align to TRBD1. The CDR3 is made up of 15 amino acids. The germline V gene encodes CDR1 MDHEN and CDR2 SYDVKM. The trim removed 3 bases at V and 4 bases at J, leaving 6 bases unmatched. The CDR3 loop reads CASSFLQGIYNEQFF. The CDR3 DNA reads as TGTGCCAGCAGTTTTTTACAGGGGATTTACAATGAGCAGTTCTTC. Full variable domain (outside the CDR3, taken from reference TRBV28 and TRBJ2-1): DVKVTQSSRYLVKRTGEKVFLECVQDMDHENMFWYRQDPGLGLRLIYFSYDVKMKEKGDIPEGYSVSREKKERFSLILESASTNQTSMYLCASSFLQGIYNEQFFGPGTRLTVL.

The gene calls are TRBV5-1 and TRBJ2-3, with 7 bases aligning to TRBD2. CDR1 SGHRS and CDR2 YFSETQ come from the germline V gene. The CDR3 contains 14 residues. Trimming at V came to 4 bases and at J to 8 bases, leaving 10 bases not matched to a gene. This CDR3 is CASSPDLLAVTQYF. In DNA form, the CDR3 reads TGCGCCAGCAGCCCGGACCTTCTAGCGGTTACGCAGTATTTT.

This chain links TRBV7-2 with TRBJ2-7; 7 bases are a match to TRBD1. The V gene's germline CDR1 is SGHTA and CDR2 FQGNSA. With 0 bases clipped from V and 2 bases from J, the junction kept 22 bases outside the gene matches. The CDR3 contains 21 residues. The CDR3 spells CASSLAPNFIGTDGEPYEQYV. For the CDR3, the DNA is TGTGCCAGCAGCTTAGCTCCCAACTTCATCGGGACAGACGGGGAACCCTACGAGCAGTACGTC.

This chain uses TRBV6-5 with TRBJ2-7; 11 bases align to TRBD2. Germline V gene lookup returns CDR1 MNHEY and CDR2 SVGAGI. V trimming: 2 bases; J trimming: 5 bases; junction bases outside the gene matches: 5. The CDR3 runs 15 residues. The CDR3 loop is CASSYPTSGVHEQYF. The CDR3 nucleotides read TGTGCCAGCAGTTACCCGACTAGCGGGGTGCACGAGCAGTACTTC.

This chain joins TRBV30 and TRBJ2-5; TRBD2 matches 12 bases. V lost 2 bases, J lost 7 bases, and 8 bases stayed unmatched. The CDR3 contains 15 residues. CDR1 and CDR2 from the germline V gene are GTSNPN and SVGIG (reference sequence). In DNA, the CDR3 is TGTGCCTGGAGTCTAGCGGGAGGGTCCGGGTCGACCCAGTACTTC. Protein sequence: CAWSLAGGSGSTQYF.

The V call is TRBV5-4, the J call TRBJ2-7; D might be TRBD2 (6 bases). Germline V gene sequence: CDR1 SGHNT, CDR2 YYREEE (reference sequence). The CDR3 loop spans 15 amino acids. V was pared by 3 bases and J by 1 base, with 14 bases between. The CDR3: CASSSTGGASYEQYF. The DNA of the CDR3 is TGTGCCAGCAGCTCGACGGGCGGGGCTTCCTACGAGCAGTACTTC.

This clone has only one observation. This rearrangement joins TRBV5-1 to TRBJ1-6; D not resolved. The CDR3 totals 17 residues. Germline-derived CDR1 and CDR2 are SGHRS and YFSETQ. Trimming pared 1 base from V and 0 bases from J, leaving 11 bases between. Here the CDR3 reads CASSLRAGGSYNSPLHF. CDR3 bases: TGCGCCAGCAGCTTGCGGGCAGGAGGCTCCTATAATTCACCCCTCCACTTT. The entire variable domain, with the rest obtained from reference TRBV5-1 and TRBJ1-6, is as follows: KAGVTQTPRYLIKTRGQQVTLSCSPISGHRSVSWYQQTPGQGLQFLFEYFSETQRNKGNFPGRFSGRQFSNSRSEMNVSTLELGDSALYLCASSLRAGGSYNSPLHFGNGTRLTVT.

This sequence joins TRBV5-1 and TRBJ2-5; TRBD2 is a possible D gene (5 bases). This CDR3 is 15 amino acids long. CDR1 SGHRS and CDR2 YFSETQ come from the germline V gene. Trimming shortened V by 4 bases and J by 4 bases, and 17 bases separated the two germline ends. The CDR3 sequence: CASSPWPGSGETQYF. The CDR3 DNA follows: TGCGCCAGCAGCCCCTGGCCGGGGTCGGGAGAGACCCAGTACTTC.

The V and J genes are TRBV9 and TRBJ2-1, with D tentatively TRBD2 (5 bases). This CDR3 contains 14 residues. Looked up from germline, CDR1 is SGDLS and CDR2 is YYNGEE. With 0 bases removed from V and 4 bases from J, the gap between germline ends came to 8 bases. The DNA for the CDR3 is TGTGCCAGCAGCGTAGGGGAGTGGTACAATGAGCAGTTCTTC. It yields the protein CASSVGEWYNEQFF.

The table lists this clone with a count of one. The J gene is TRBJ2-3, the V gene TRBV4-2, with D maybe TRBD1 (6 bases). The length of the CDR3 is 18 residues. V was shortened by 3 bases and J by 4 bases, with 23 bases between the two germline ends. CDR1 LGHNA and CDR2 YNFKEQ come from the germline V gene. The CDR3 region is CASSQETGNFGLSDTQYF. For the CDR3, the DNA is TGTGCCAGCAGCCAGGAAACAGGGAACTTTGGGCTTTCAGATACGCAGTATTTT.

This chain links TRBV27 with TRBJ2-7, with 8 positions matching TRBD1. Trimming cost V 6 bases and J 3 bases; bases outside gene matches: 10. This CDR3 has 15 amino acids. Per the germline V gene, CDR1 is MNHEY and CDR2 is SMNVEV (reference sequence). CDR3 nucleotides: TGTGCCAGCAGGAGAGGACAGGGCCAATTCTACGAGCAGTACTTC. Its protein is CASRRGQGQFYEQYF.

This chain connects TRBV2 to TRBJ1-1, with TRBD1 matching over 7 bases. Losses at the gene ends were 6 bases for V and 0 bases for J; bases not matched to a gene: 4. The CDR3 extends over 14 amino acids. CDR1 is SNHLY and CDR2 is FYNNEI in the germline V gene. The CDR3 nucleotides are TGTGCCAGCAGGGGGGACAGCTTGAACACTGAAGCTTTCTTT. It translates to CASRGDSLNTEAFF.

The chain recombines TRBV29-1 with TRBJ2-3; 11 bases match TRBD1. CDR3 length equals 15 residues. Germline-derived CDR1 and CDR2 are SQVTM and ANQGSEA. V was clipped by 3 bases and J by 3 bases; unmatched bases: 5. CDR3: CSVDFRDRGTDTQYF. CDR3 coding DNA: TGCAGCGTTGACTTCCGGGACAGGGGGACAGATACGCAGTATTTT.

The chain links TRBV10-1 to TRBJ2-5; 9 bases line up with TRBD1. The germline gives CDR1 WNHNN, CDR2 SYGVQD (reference sequence). The CDR3 is made up of 14 amino acids. The junction had 1 base not matched to a gene; V was cut back by 4 bases and J by 1 base. CDR3 sequence reads: CASSGQGVQETQYF. The CDR3 DNA reads TGCGCCAGCAGTGGACAGGGGGTCCAAGAGACCCAGTACTTC.

The V and J genes are TRBV11-2 and TRBJ1-4; D is uncertain. Germline-derived CDR1 and CDR2 are SGHAT and FQNNGV. The CDR3 has 15 amino acids. V was pared by 2 bases and J by 0 bases, with 7 bases between. Here the CDR3 DNA reads TGTGCCAGCAGCTTATCGTTCGCAACTAATGAAAAACTGTTTTTT. Its translation: CASSLSFATNEKLFF.

The chain is built from TRBV10-3 and TRBJ2-3, with a tentative D call TRBD1 (5 bases). V shed 3 bases and J shed 1 base, with 11 bases lying between them. The CDR3 extends over 15 amino acids. Germline V CDR1 and CDR2: ENHRY, SYGVKD. CDR3 DNA: TGTGCCATCAGTGAACAGGACCCTCGCACAGATACGCAGTATTTT. As protein: CAISEQDPRTDTQYF.

As DNA, the CDR3 is TGTGCCCTCGAGGATTTCGGGGAGCTGTTTTTT. It encodes CALEDFGELFF. V and J are TRBV30 and TRBJ2-2, with D unclear. In germline, CDR1 is GTSNPN, CDR2 SVGIG (reference sequence). V gave up 8 bases and J gave up 7 bases, with 11 bases separating them. There are 11 residues in the CDR3.

The chain combines TRBV11-3 with TRBJ2-1; 9 bases are a match to TRBD1. Trimming took 3 bases from V and 2 from J; bases not matched to a gene: 2. The CDR3 loop spans 15 amino acids. Germline loops: CDR1 SGHNT, CDR2 YENEEA. The CDR3 DNA reads as TGTGCCAGCAGCTTGGGACAGGGCCCCTACAATGAGCAGTTCTTC. Its protein is CASSLGQGPYNEQFF. The full variable domain, rest sourced from reference TRBV11-3 and TRBJ2-1, is EAGVVQSPRYKIIEKKQPVAFWCNPISGHNTLYWYLQNLGQGPELLIRYENEEAVDDSQLPKDRFSAERLKGVDSTLKIQPAELGDSAVYLCASSLGQGPYNEQFFGPGTRLTVL.

The chain employs TRBV6-1 and TRBJ2-7, with 7 bases lining up with TRBD1. This CDR3 comprises 13 residues. The ends lost 8 bases at V and 3 bases at J; junction bases unmatched: 7. Germline V CDR1 and CDR2: MNHNS, SASEGT. The CDR3 region is CASVPAGGYEQYV. The CDR3 DNA reads as TGTGCCAGCGTCCCGGCAGGGGGCTACGAGCAGTACGTC.

The chain combines TRBV7-6 with TRBJ2-1; perhaps TRBD1 as D (5 bases). Trimming took off 5 bases at V and 4 bases at J, with 12 bases between the two ends. From germline, CDR1 is SGHVS and CDR2 FNYEAQ. The CDR3 totals 14 residues. CDR3 DNA sequence: TGTGCCAGCAGCCCCGGACACACTTACAATGAGCAGTTCTTC. This translates into CASSPGHTYNEQFF. Based on the CDR3 plus reference TRBV7-6 and TRBJ2-1, the full variable domain is GAGVSQSPRYKVTKRGQDVALRCDPISGHVSLYWYRQALGQGPEFLTYFNYEAQQDKSGLPNDRFSAERPEGSISTLTIQRTEQRDSAMYRCASSPGHTYNEQFFGPGTRLTVL.

This chain links TRBV6-1 with TRBJ1-5; D is unresolved. Germline loops: CDR1 MNHNS, CDR2 SASEGT. The CDR3 consists of 13 residues. V lost 2 bases, J lost 9 bases, and 11 bases lay in between. CDR3 protein: CASSENSGPPQHF. As DNA, the CDR3 is TGTGCCAGCAGTGAAAACTCCGGTCCGCCCCAGCATTTT.

In the case of this clone: Other DNA sequences of this sample code for an identical CDR3. The V gene is TRBV5-1, the J gene TRBJ2-1, with D possibly being TRBD2 (5 bases). Trimming left V 8 bases short and J 3 bases short, with 15 bases between. This CDR3 region has 14 residues. Germline CDR1 SGHRS, CDR2 YFSETQ. The CDR3 bases are TGCGCCAGTAGCCCCCCGGGAAGCTACAATGAGCAGTTCTTC. This translates into CASSPPGSYNEQFF.